This T cell receptor (beta chain) was recorded in a study of T cell responses to AZD1222 COVID-19 vaccine. For the study at large: Doses given second, at about 4 or about 12 weeks, were pooled.

The CDR3 has 16 residues. Trimming left V 4 bases short and J 5 bases short, with 18 bases between. The germline V gene has CDR1 SGHTA and CDR2 FQGTGA. Assay: immunoSEQ multiplex PCR; the TCRdb copy retains only in-frame clones and omits some. Of roughly 170,000 clones in the sample, about 91% were seen once. V gene TRBV7-3 combines with J gene TRBJ2-1; D tentatively fits TRBD1 or TRBD2 (5 bases each). The sequences come from peripheral blood, collected on day 0 of AZD1222 vaccination. The sequence came from an adult in good health. The CDR3 DNA reads as TGTGCCAGCAGCTCCCCACGAGGGGAGTTTAACAATGAGCAGTTCTTC. This gives the protein CASSSPRGEFNNEQFF.